A selection of T cell receptor beta chains follows, all from one sample in a study of human T cells and chemical hapten exposure. Via MiXCR, TCRdb re-called the RACE reads, giving one row per CDR3 protein. The sample lists roughly 90,000 distinct CDR3 sequences, 9.5% to 13% occurring once. Sequenced material: whole blood, taken in connection with sensitization to the hapten diphenylcyclopropenone (DPC). Receptors were obtained from a woman in her 30s with alopecia areata. Some clones in this sample may be carry-over from other donors' samples. CDR3s include the opening cysteine and the closing phenylalanine or tryptophan. A D gene is named only where the DNA matches it firmly. Expanded clones get a size class; other rows say once, few or many, or leave the size out.

CASTPAHNTDTQYF | TGTGCCAGCACCCCCGCTCACAACACAGATACGCAGTATTTT | NA | few | TRBV3-1 | 14 | TRBJ2-3
CASSLVGAQETQYF | TGTGCCAGCAGCTTGGTTGGAGCCCAAGAGACCCAGTACTTC | NA | many | TRBV5-4 | 14 | TRBJ2-5
CASSQDLGTGNSPLHF | TGTGCCAGCAGCCAAGATCTGGGGACGGGAAATTCACCCCTCCACTTT | NA | NA | TRBV3-1 | 16 | TRBJ1-6
CASSPRGVGNQPQHF | TGTGCCAGCTCGCCAAGGGGGGTAGGTAATCAGCCCCAGCATTTT | NA | many | TRBV18 | 15 | TRBJ1-5
CASSLNLGPGAYNEQFF | TGTGCCAGCAGTTTAAATCTCGGTCCTGGTGCCTACAATGAGCAGTTCTTC | NA | medium-sized | TRBV12-3/TRBV12-4 | 17 | TRBJ2-1
CSARVGTSGSSEQFF | TGCAGTGCTAGAGTGGGGACTAGCGGGAGCAGTGAGCAGTTCTTC | TRBD2 | NA | TRBV20-1 | 15 | TRBJ2-1
CASSQMVDNEQFF | TGTGCCAGCAGCCAAATGGTGGACAATGAGCAGTTCTTC | NA | few | TRBV7-9 | 13 | TRBJ2-1
CASTRTENSPLHF | TGTGCCAGCACCCGGACGGAAAATTCACCCCTCCACTTT | NA | few | TRBV9 | 13 | TRBJ1-6
CASSLSVANTEAFF | TGTGCCAGCAGCTTAAGTGTGGCAAACACTGAAGCTTTCTTT | NA | many | TRBV7-3 | 14 | TRBJ1-1
CAWTGQNSGNTIYF | TGTGCCTGGACAGGCCAGAACTCTGGAAACACCATATATTTT | NA | NA | TRBV30 | 14 | TRBJ1-3
CASSLDITSGNTIYF | TGTGCCAGCAGCTTAGACATCACCTCTGGAAACACCATATATTTT | NA | many | TRBV5-5 | 15 | TRBJ1-3
CATSDPGLAGFQETQYF | TGTGCCACCAGTGATCCTGGACTAGCGGGATTCCAAGAGACCCAGTACTTC | TRBD2 | many | TRBV24-1 | 17 | TRBJ2-5
CASSQDPGADTQYF | TGCGCCAGCAGCCAAGATCCGGGCGCAGATACGCAGTATTTT | NA | many | TRBV4-1 | 14 | TRBJ2-3
CSASGGNTDTQYF | TGCAGCGCTAGCGGGGGAAACACAGATACGCAGTATTTT | TRBD2 | many | TRBV29-1 | 13 | TRBJ2-3
CSALQGYPTGELFF | TGCAGCGCCCTACAGGGTTATCCCACCGGGGAGCTGTTTTTT | NA | once | TRBV29-1 | 14 | TRBJ2-2
CASSRTGQGINEQFF | TGTGCCAGCAGCCGTACGGGACAGGGGATAAATGAGCAGTTCTTC | TRBD1 | many | TRBV6-6 | 15 | TRBJ2-1
CASSHPGPGMRPEAFF | TGCGCCAGCAGCCACCCTGGACCAGGGATGAGGCCTGAAGCTTTCTTT | NA | NA | TRBV4-1 | 16 | TRBJ1-1
CASSFTGRNTEAFF | TGTGCCAGCAGTTTTACAGGGCGGAACACTGAAGCTTTCTTT | NA | many | TRBV28 | 14 | TRBJ1-1
CASSLGGTSSYNEQFF | TGTGCCAGCAGTTTAGGCGGGACCAGCTCCTACAATGAGCAGTTCTTC | NA | many | TRBV12-3/TRBV12-4 | 16 | TRBJ2-1
CASSGVLHQPQHF | TGTGCCAGCTCAGGGGTCCTCCATCAGCCCCAGCATTTT | NA | few | TRBV28 | 13 | TRBJ1-5
CASSVANYGYTF | TGTGCCAGCAGTGTGGCGAACTATGGCTACACCTTC | NA | NA | TRBV6-1 | 12 | TRBJ1-2
CSARPGLFTEAFF | TGCAGTGCTAGACCGGGTCTTTTCACTGAAGCTTTCTTT | NA | few | TRBV20-1 | 13 | TRBJ1-1
CASGLPYNSPLHF | TGTGCCAGTGGGTTACCCTATAATTCACCCCTCCACTTT | NA | many | TRBV28 | 13 | TRBJ1-6
CASSETTGGVDEAFF | TGTGCCAGCAGTGAGACCACAGGGGGCGTGGATGAAGCTTTCTTT | TRBD1 | NA | TRBV6-5 | 15 | TRBJ1-1
CASSAGENTEAFF | TGTGCCAGCTCGGCGGGGGAAAACACTGAAGCTTTCTTT | NA | many | TRBV18 | 13 | TRBJ1-1
CASRSQPQETQYF | TGTGCCAGCAGATCTCAACCCCAGGAGACCCAGTACTTC | NA | NA | TRBV7-2 | 13 | TRBJ2-5
CATATGTSRSYEQYF | TGTGCCACCGCTACCGGGACTAGCAGGTCCTACGAGCAGTACTTC | TRBD2 | few | TRBV10-3 | 15 | TRBJ2-7
CSVVWVARNEQFF | TGCAGCGTTGTCTGGGTTGCGCGCAATGAGCAGTTCTTC | NA | many | TRBV29-1 | 13 | TRBJ2-1
CASSGDREAAFF | TGTGCCAGCAGTGGCGACAGGGAGGCAGCTTTCTTT | TRBD1 | many | TRBV2 | 12 | TRBJ1-1
CASSQITGSEAFF | TGTGCCAGCAGCCAGATTACAGGGTCTGAAGCTTTCTTT | NA | many | TRBV7-8 | 13 | TRBJ1-1
CATSDPRTGHTDTQYF | TGTGCCACCAGTGACCCCCGGACAGGGCACACAGATACGCAGTATTTT | TRBD1 | few | TRBV24-1 | 16 | TRBJ2-3
CASSYSGGSEQFF | TGTGCCAGCAGTTACTCTGGGGGGAGCGAGCAGTTCTTC | NA | NA | TRBV6-6 | 13 | TRBJ2-1
CSARLQGSNTEAFF | TGCAGTGCGCGACTTCAGGGGTCGAACACTGAAGCTTTCTTT | NA | many | TRBV20-1 | 14 | TRBJ1-1
CSVFALAQNTGELFF | TGCAGCGTATTCGCCTTAGCGCAGAACACCGGGGAGCTGTTTTTT | NA | NA | TRBV29-1 | 15 | TRBJ2-2
CASRDQETQYF | TGTGCCAGCAGGGACCAAGAGACCCAGTACTTC | NA | many | TRBV2 | 11 | TRBJ2-5
CASSILGTGELFF | TGTGCCAGTAGTATACTTGGCACCGGGGAGCTGTTTTTT | NA | NA | TRBV19 | 13 | TRBJ2-2
CASSPTEDTQYF | TGTGCCAGCAGTCCCACGGAAGATACGCAGTATTTT | NA | few | TRBV6-6 | 12 | TRBJ2-3
CSAKNYEQYF | TGCAGTGCAAAAAACTACGAGCAGTACTTC | NA | many | TRBV20-1 | 10 | TRBJ2-7
CASSISATSNQPQHF | TGTGCCAGTAGTATATCGGCCACTAGCAATCAGCCCCAGCATTTT | NA | NA | TRBV19 | 15 | TRBJ1-5
CASSFNRGNSPLHF | TGTGCCAGCAGTTTCAACAGGGGTAATTCACCCCTCCACTTT | TRBD1 | many | TRBV27 | 14 | TRBJ1-6
CASVLTNTGELFF | TGTGCCAGCGTTTTAACGAACACCGGGGAGCTGTTTTTT | NA | few | TRBV28 | 13 | TRBJ2-2
CASDRGRALETQYF | TGTGCCAGCGACCGGGGGAGGGCCTTAGAGACCCAGTACTTC | TRBD2 | NA | TRBV6-1 | 14 | TRBJ2-5
CASRRDGYTF | TGTGCCAGCAGGAGGGATGGCTACACCTTC | NA | few | TRBV4-2 | 10 | TRBJ1-2
CVTRTRRTGDTQYF | TGTGTCACCAGGACGAGGAGAACCGGAGATACGCAGTATTTT | NA | NA | TRBV15 | 14 | TRBJ2-3
CASSQDSGPLTTDTQYF | TGTGCCAGCAGCCAAGATTCCGGTCCGCTCACTACAGATACGCAGTATTTT | NA | many | TRBV14 | 17 | TRBJ2-3
CASSPFSLDRIPSNQPQHF | TGTGCCAGCAGCCCATTCTCCCTGGATAGAATCCCAAGCAATCAGCCCCAGCATTTT | NA | many | TRBV11-3 | 19 | TRBJ1-5
CASSLPGTVNTEAFF | TGTGCCAGCAGCCTGCCCGGGACAGTGAACACTGAAGCTTTCTTT | TRBD1 | few | TRBV14 | 15 | TRBJ1-1
CASSLEGRWSTDTQYF | TGCGCCAGCAGCTTGGAGGGTAGATGGAGCACAGATACGCAGTATTTT | NA | NA | TRBV5-1 | 16 | TRBJ2-3
CSTGQDQETQYF | TGCAGCACAGGACAGGATCAAGAGACCCAGTACTTC | TRBD1 | few | TRBV29-1 | 12 | TRBJ2-5
CASINRGGDTQYF | TGTGCCAGCATCAACAGGGGGGGAGATACGCAGTATTTT | NA | many | TRBV6-5 | 13 | TRBJ2-3
CASGTGVKLFF | TGTGCCAGCGGGACAGGGGTAAAGCTGTTTTTT | TRBD1 | many | TRBV6-2/TRBV6-3 | 11 | TRBJ2-2
CASSPTGAETQYF | TGTGCCAGCAGCCCGACAGGGGCTGAGACCCAGTACTTC | TRBD1 | few | TRBV7-7 | 13 | TRBJ2-5
CSGRLDTEAFF | TGCAGTGGTCGATTAGACACTGAAGCTTTCTTT | NA | many | TRBV29-1 | 11 | TRBJ1-1